These 27 T cell receptor beta chains share one sample of origin, sequenced in a study of shared clonotypes between healthy human individuals. Assay used: immunoSEQ multiplex PCR; TCRdb lists only in-frame clones, some missing. Among over a million clones listed, approximately 98.5% were seen once. Specimen: naive CD4+ T cells sorted from blood. As for subset: CD45RA+ positively selected. The receptors stem from a man aged 30-40 years in good health.

The V call is TRBV29-1, the J call TRBJ2-3, with D unclear. The CDR3 has 12 residues. Germline lookup yields CDR1 SQVTM and CDR2 ANQGSEA. V was shortened by 6 bases and J by 4 bases, with 11 bases between the two germline ends. The CDR3: CSVWTVSDTQYF. CDR3 nucleotides: TGCAGCGTATGGACGGTTTCAGATACGCAGTATTTT.

The gene calls are TRBV18 and TRBJ2-1; D may be TRBD2 (6 bases). Per germline, CDR1 KGHSH and CDR2 LQKENI. Trimming removed 3 bases from V and 2 bases from J, with 14 bases in between. CDR3 length equals 16 residues. CDR3 protein: CASSPKVAGPYNEQFF. The CDR3 nucleotides are TGTGCCAGCTCACCCAAAGTGGCGGGACCCTACAATGAGCAGTTCTTC.

The chain joins TRBV2 to TRBJ2-5; D perhaps matches TRBD2 (7 bases). V was cut by 7 bases and J by 2 bases, with 20 bases left in between. Germline CDR1 and CDR2: SNHLY and FYNNEI. This CDR3 has 16 residues. In DNA, the CDR3 is TGTGCCAGCATCAAAGGGGGGCTAGCGGATCAAGAGACCCAGTACTTC. Amino acids: CASIKGGLADQETQYF.

The chain recombines TRBV5-6 with TRBJ2-6, with D unresolved. Germline CDR1 is SGHDT and CDR2 is YYEEEE. Trimming stripped 4 bases from V and 0 bases from J, with 8 bases between. The CDR3 runs to 15 residues. CDR3 sequence reads: CASSADPSGANVLTF. CDR3 sequence (DNA): TGTGCCAGCAGCGCTGACCCCTCTGGGGCCAACGTCCTGACTTTC.

The chain combines TRBV30 with TRBJ1-1; the match to TRBD1 covers 10 bases. V lost 7 bases, J lost 4 bases, and 12 bases stayed unmatched. Looked up from germline, CDR1 is GTSNPN and CDR2 is SVGIG (reference sequence). CDR3 length: 15 amino acids. CDR3 nucleotides: TGTGCCTTCCGACGGATGGGACAGGGGAGCACTGAAGCTTTCTTT. This encodes CAFRRMGQGSTEAFF.

V gene TRBV11-3 combines with J gene TRBJ2-3; 8 bases align to TRBD2. CDR3 length equals 20 residues. From germline, CDR1 is SGHNT and CDR2 YENEEA. V lost 0 bases, J lost 1 base, and 15 bases stayed unmatched. CDR3 bases: TGTGCCAGCAGCTTAGATCTTAGCGGGACCATTCCACCCGGCACAGATACGCAGTATTTT. Translated: CASSLDLSGTIPPGTDTQYF.

This chain joins TRBV4-1 and TRBJ1-5, with D unclear. Germline V gene sequence: CDR1 MGHRA, CDR2 YSYEKL. The ends were cut back, 1 base at V and 4 bases at J, with 11 bases in the middle. The CDR3 extends over 15 amino acids. The CDR3, as DNA: TGCGCCAGCAGCCAAGTTAGGGTAACGAATCAGCCCCAGCATTTT. Protein sequence: CASSQVRVTNQPQHF.

This sequence joins TRBV30 and TRBJ2-7; tentatively, D is TRBD1 (6 bases). CDR1 is GTSNPN, CDR2 SVGIG, per germline (reference sequence). The CDR3 runs 14 residues. V shed 0 bases and J shed 6 bases, with 15 bases lying between them. CDR3 DNA sequence: TGTGCCTGGAGTGTTCTGGCAGGGGTGAGCGAGCAGTACTTC. As protein: CAWSVLAGVSEQYF.

The rearrangement joins TRBV9 to TRBJ2-1, with TRBD2 matching over 10 bases. The CDR3 has 18 amino acids. J was trimmed by 3 bases and V by 0 bases; bases with no gene match: 9. The germline CDR1 and CDR2 sequences are SGDLS and YYNGEE. CDR3 protein: CASSVAGGLAGDYNEQFF. The DNA of the CDR3 is TGTGCCAGCAGCGTAGCGGGGGGGCTAGCGGGAGACTACAATGAGCAGTTCTTC.

V and J are TRBV9 and TRBJ2-4; D may be TRBD1 (5 bases). The CDR3 is 13 residues long. The V and J ends lost 3 bases and 3 bases respectively, with 7 bases between them. Germline V gene lookup returns CDR1 SGDLS and CDR2 YYNGEE. The CDR3 sequence is CASSADSKNIQYF. Written as DNA, the CDR3 is TGTGCCAGCAGCGCAGACAGCAAAAACATTCAGTACTTC.

The chain couples TRBV9 to TRBJ1-2; D gene uncertain. The CDR3 loop spans 14 amino acids. Trimming stripped 0 bases from V and 2 bases from J, with 8 bases between. The germline CDR1 and CDR2 sequences are SGDLS and YYNGEE. CDR3 sequence (DNA): TGTGCCAGCAGCGTAGAGCCGGTCAACTATGGCTACACCTTC. Protein sequence: CASSVEPVNYGYTF. Together with reference TRBV9 and TRBJ1-2, the CDR3 gives the full variable domain: DSGVTQTPKHLITATGQRVTLRCSPRSGDLSVYWYQQSLDQGLQFLIQYYNGEERAKGNILERFSAQQFPDLHSELNLSSLELGDSALYFCASSVEPVNYGYTFGSGTRLTVV.

CDR3 DNA sequence: TGTGCCAGCAGCGTAGACCCTAGCGGGAGTGTCGCAGATACGCAGTATTTT. Encoded protein: CASSVDPSGSVADTQYF. This chain uses TRBV9 with TRBJ2-3, with 10 bases matching TRBD2. The ends lost 0 bases at V and 4 bases at J; junction bases unmatched: 8. Germline V gene sequence: CDR1 SGDLS, CDR2 YYNGEE. The CDR3 contains 17 residues.

V is TRBV29-1 and J is TRBJ2-7; TRBD2 matches at 9 bases. The germline gives CDR1 SQVTM, CDR2 ANQGSEA. V was pared by 3 bases and J by 5 bases, with 5 bases of the junction left unmatched. The CDR3 covers 13 residues. The CDR3 bases are TGCAGCGTTGAGGTTAGCGGGAGCGACGAGCAGTACTTC. Protein sequence: CSVEVSGSDEQYF.

The rearrangement uses TRBV4-3 and TRBJ2-3; D gene ambiguous. The V end was cut by 2 bases, the J end by 2 bases, with 8 bases between. Germline CDR1 and CDR2: LGHNA and YSLEER. The CDR3 has 14 amino acids. CDR3 sequence: CASSQRLITDTQYF. CDR3 sequence (DNA): TGCGCCAGCAGCCAACGTCTAATCACAGATACGCAGTATTTT.

The gene calls are TRBV9 and TRBJ2-1; tentatively, D is TRBD1 (6 bases). Trimming removed 2 bases from V and 9 bases from J, with 21 bases in between. CDR3 size: 16 residues. Germline V gene data show CDR1 as SGDLS and CDR2 as YYNGEE. The CDR3 coding sequence is TGTGCCAGCAGCGTTAGTACAGGGATGGGAACCTCTGAGCAGTTCTTC. This gives the protein CASSVSTGMGTSEQFF.

The chain is built from TRBV9 and TRBJ2-5; 7 nucleotides line up with TRBD2. Germline CDR1 is SGDLS and CDR2 is YYNGEE. V lost 4 bases and J lost 1; bases outside the gene matches: 4. This CDR3 has 14 residues. CDR3 loop: CASSPRLAQETQYF. As DNA, the CDR3 is TGTGCCAGCAGCCCCCGACTAGCCCAAGAGACCCAGTACTTC.

On this clone: At the DNA level, this CDR3 is encoded by other sequences in the same sample as well. The CDR3 region is CASSPGQASNQPQHF. The CDR3 bases are TGTGCCAGCTCACCGGGACAAGCAAGCAATCAGCCCCAGCATTTT. The V gene is TRBV18, the J gene TRBJ1-5; D might be TRBD1 (6 bases). V lost 3 bases, J lost 1 base, and 10 bases lay in between. CDR1 and CDR2 from the germline V gene are KGHSH and LQKENI. The length of the CDR3 is 15 residues. Using reference TRBV18 and TRBJ1-5 for the parts outside the CDR3, the full variable domain is NAGVMQNPRHLVRRRGQEARLRCSPMKGHSHVYWYRQLPEEGLKFMVYLQKENIIDESGMPKERFSAEFPKEGPSILRIQQVVRGDSAAYFCASSPGQASNQPQHFGDGTRLSIL.

This chain joins TRBV7-9 and TRBJ2-7; D unclear. The CDR3 has 14 amino acids. The germline V and J ends were trimmed by 2 bases and 3 bases, with 11 bases remaining between them. Per the germline V gene, CDR1 is SEHNR and CDR2 is FQNEAQ (reference sequence). The CDR3, as DNA: TGTGCCAGCAGCTTAAACAGTTATAACTACGAGCAGTACTTC. Its translation: CASSLNSYNYEQYF.

V usage is TRBV25-1 and J usage is TRBJ2-6; unclear D gene. Germline loops: CDR1 MGHDK, CDR2 SYGVNS. Trimming took off 4 bases at V and 0 bases at J, with 1 base between the two ends. The CDR3 consists of 13 residues. CDR3 protein: CASSVSGANVLTF. Here the CDR3 DNA reads TGTGCCAGCAGTGTCTCTGGGGCCAACGTCCTGACTTTC. Based on the CDR3 plus reference TRBV25-1 and TRBJ2-6, the full variable domain is EADIYQTPRYLVIGTGKKITLECSQTMGHDKMYWYQQDPGMELHLIHYSYGVNSTEKGDLSSESTVSRIRTEHFPLTLESARPSHTSQYLCASSVSGANVLTFGAGSRLTVL.

This chain connects TRBV2 to TRBJ2-2; D is undetermined. In germline, CDR1 is SNHLY, CDR2 FYNNEI. Trimming took 6 bases from V and 7 from J, leaving 15 bases between them. The CDR3 is made up of 14 amino acids. The CDR3 loop is CASSNALVGGELFF. Written as DNA, the CDR3 is TGTGCCAGCAGCAACGCCTTAGTCGGCGGGGAGCTGTTTTTT.

The chain couples TRBV7-9 to TRBJ2-5, with D tentatively TRBD1 (5 bases). There are 12 residues in the CDR3. CDR1 and CDR2 (germline): SEHNR, FQNEAQ (reference sequence). The V end was cut by 5 bases, the J end by 5 bases, with 9 bases between. The DNA of the CDR3 is TGTGCCAGCAGCCAAGGGGTGGAGACCCAGTACTTC. Amino acid sequence: CASSQGVETQYF.

V usage is TRBV6-5 and J usage is TRBJ1-1, with 8 bases that match TRBD1. CDR3 length equals 15 residues. The germline gives CDR1 MNHEY, CDR2 SVGAGI. Germline trimming cut 1 base from V and 3 bases from J; bases unmatched to any gene: 4. The CDR3 loop is CASSYFRQGHTEAFF. The CDR3 nucleotides are TGTGCCAGCAGTTACTTCCGACAGGGGCACACTGAAGCTTTCTTT.

Remarks on this clone: The same CDR3 can be traced to other DNA sequences in this sample. The chain combines TRBV20-1 with TRBJ2-1, with TRBD1 matching 7 bases. The trim removed 4 bases at V and 7 bases at J, leaving 1 base unmatched. Germline V gene data show CDR1 as DFQATT and CDR2 as SNEGSKA (reference sequence). This CDR3 is 11 amino acids long. CDR3 amino acids: CSATRGNEQFF. As DNA, the CDR3 is TGCAGTGCTACCAGGGGGAATGAGCAGTTCTTC.

J is TRBJ1-5 and V is TRBV15, with D perhaps TRBD1 (6 bases). The CDR3 is 16 amino acids. Germline lookup yields CDR1 LNHNV and CDR2 YYDKDF (reference sequence). Trimming shortened V by 0 bases and J by 9 bases, and 18 bases separated the two germline ends. The CDR3 nucleotides read TGTGCCACCAGCAGAGATCCGGACAGCGTCCTTGGGCCCCAGCATTTT. Amino acids: CATSRDPDSVLGPQHF.

The chain has TRBV28 and TRBJ1-4; no definite D call. CDR1 and CDR2 from the germline V gene are MDHEN and SYDVKM. The CDR3 loop spans 17 amino acids. V was trimmed by 5 bases and J by 2 bases, leaving 18 bases between them. The CDR3 sequence: CASSPWGFGSTNEKLFF. CDR3 nucleotides: TGTGCCAGCAGTCCGTGGGGTTTCGGATCTACTAATGAAAAACTGTTTTTT.

CDR3 bases: TGTGCCAGCAGTGATCATGGGGGCATGGCTAATGAAAAACTGTTTTTT. This encodes CASSDHGGMANEKLFF. V gene TRBV25-1 combines with J gene TRBJ1-4, with D possibly matching TRBD1 (6 bases). Trimming removed 3 bases at V and 3 bases at J, with 14 bases between. Per germline, CDR1 MGHDK and CDR2 SYGVNS. CDR3 length: 16 residues.

About this clone: This same CDR3 is encoded by further DNA sequences in the sample. The rearrangement links TRBV9 to TRBJ2-1; TRBD2 aligns across 14 bases. The CDR3 totals 16 residues. The junction had 4 bases not matched to a gene; V was cut back by 4 bases and J by 4 bases. Germline loops: CDR1 SGDLS, CDR2 YYNGEE. Written as DNA, the CDR3 is TGTGCCAGCAGCCCCAGACTAGCGGGAGGGTACAATGAGCAGTTCTTC. Amino acid sequence: CASSPRLAGGYNEQFF. The full variable domain, its missing parts supplied by reference TRBV9 and TRBJ2-1, is DSGVTQTPKHLITATGQRVTLRCSPRSGDLSVYWYQQSLDQGLQFLIQYYNGEERAKGNILERFSAQQFPDLHSELNLSSLELGDSALYFCASSPRLAGGYNEQFFGPGTRLTVL.